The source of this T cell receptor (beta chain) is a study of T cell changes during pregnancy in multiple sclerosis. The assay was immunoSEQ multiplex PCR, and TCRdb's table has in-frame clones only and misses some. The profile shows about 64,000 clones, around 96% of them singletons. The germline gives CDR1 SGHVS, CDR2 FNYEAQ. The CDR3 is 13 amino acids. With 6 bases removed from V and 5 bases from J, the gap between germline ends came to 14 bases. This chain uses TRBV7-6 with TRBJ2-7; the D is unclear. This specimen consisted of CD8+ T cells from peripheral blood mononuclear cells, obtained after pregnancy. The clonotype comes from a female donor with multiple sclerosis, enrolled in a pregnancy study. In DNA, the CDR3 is TGTGCCAGCAGTAGAGACTTGTTGGACGAGCAGTACTTC. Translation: CASSRDLLDEQYF.